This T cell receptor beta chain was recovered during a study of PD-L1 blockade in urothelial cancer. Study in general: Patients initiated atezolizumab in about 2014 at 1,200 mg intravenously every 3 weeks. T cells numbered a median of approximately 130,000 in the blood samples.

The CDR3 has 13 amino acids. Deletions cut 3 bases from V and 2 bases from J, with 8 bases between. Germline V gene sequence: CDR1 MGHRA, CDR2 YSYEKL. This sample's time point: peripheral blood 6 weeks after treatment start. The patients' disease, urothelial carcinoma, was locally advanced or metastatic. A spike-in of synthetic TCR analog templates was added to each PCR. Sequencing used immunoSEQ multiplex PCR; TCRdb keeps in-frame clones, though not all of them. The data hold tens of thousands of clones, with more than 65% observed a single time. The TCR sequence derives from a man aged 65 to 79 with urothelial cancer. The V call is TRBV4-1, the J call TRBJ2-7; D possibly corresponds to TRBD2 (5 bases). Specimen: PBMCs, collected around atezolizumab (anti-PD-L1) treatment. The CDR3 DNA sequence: TGCGCCAGCAGCCAGGAGGTTACCTACGAGCAGTACTTC. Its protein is CASSQEVTYEQYF.